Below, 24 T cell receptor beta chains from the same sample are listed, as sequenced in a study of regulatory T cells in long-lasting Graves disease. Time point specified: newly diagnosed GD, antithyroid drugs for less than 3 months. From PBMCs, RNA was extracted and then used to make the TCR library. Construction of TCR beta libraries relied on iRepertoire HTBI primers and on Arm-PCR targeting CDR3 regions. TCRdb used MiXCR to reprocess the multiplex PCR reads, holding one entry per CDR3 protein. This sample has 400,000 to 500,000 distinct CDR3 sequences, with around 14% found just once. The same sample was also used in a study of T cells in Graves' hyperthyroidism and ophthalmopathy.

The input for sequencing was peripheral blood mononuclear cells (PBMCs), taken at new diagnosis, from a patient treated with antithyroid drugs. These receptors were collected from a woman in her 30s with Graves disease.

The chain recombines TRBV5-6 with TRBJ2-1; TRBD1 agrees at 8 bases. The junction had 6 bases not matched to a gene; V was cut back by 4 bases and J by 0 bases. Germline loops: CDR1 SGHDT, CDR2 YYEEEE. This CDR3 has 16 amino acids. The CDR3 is CASSTYTGGSYNEQFF. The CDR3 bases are TGTGCCAGCAGCACATATACAGGGGGCTCCTACAATGAGCAGTTCTTC.

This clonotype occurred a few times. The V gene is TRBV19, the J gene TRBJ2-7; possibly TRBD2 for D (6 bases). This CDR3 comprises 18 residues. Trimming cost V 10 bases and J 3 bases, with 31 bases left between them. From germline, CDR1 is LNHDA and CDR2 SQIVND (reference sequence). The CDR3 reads CATSGVSSAGRPNYEQYF. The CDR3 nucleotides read TGTGCCACTTCGGGGGTTTCTTCGGCAGGGCGACCAAACTACGAGCAGTACTTC.

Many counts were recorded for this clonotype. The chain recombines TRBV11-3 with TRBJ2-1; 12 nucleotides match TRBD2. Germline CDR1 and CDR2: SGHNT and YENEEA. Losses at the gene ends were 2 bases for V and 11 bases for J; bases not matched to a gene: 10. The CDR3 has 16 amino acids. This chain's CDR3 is CASSLWLAGGPVKQFF. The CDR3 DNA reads TGTGCCAGCAGCTTATGGCTAGCGGGAGGGCCGGTTAAGCAGTTCTTC.

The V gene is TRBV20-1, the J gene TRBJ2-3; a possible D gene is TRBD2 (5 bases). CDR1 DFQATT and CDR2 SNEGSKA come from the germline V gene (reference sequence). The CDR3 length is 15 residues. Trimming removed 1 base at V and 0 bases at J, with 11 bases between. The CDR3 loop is CSARGAETSTDTQYF. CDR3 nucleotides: TGCAGTGCTAGAGGAGCGGAGACTAGCACAGATACGCAGTATTTT.

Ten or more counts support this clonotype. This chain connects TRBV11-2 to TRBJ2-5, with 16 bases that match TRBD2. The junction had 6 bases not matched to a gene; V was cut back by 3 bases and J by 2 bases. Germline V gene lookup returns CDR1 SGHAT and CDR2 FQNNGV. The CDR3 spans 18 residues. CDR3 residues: CASSFLPGLAGGQETQYF. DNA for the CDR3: TGTGCCAGCAGCTTTCTTCCGGGACTAGCGGGAGGGCAAGAGACCCAGTACTTC.

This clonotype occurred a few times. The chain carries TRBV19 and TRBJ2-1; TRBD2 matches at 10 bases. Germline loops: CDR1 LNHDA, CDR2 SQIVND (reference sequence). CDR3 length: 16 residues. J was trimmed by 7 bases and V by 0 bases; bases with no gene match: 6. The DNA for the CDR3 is TGTGCCAGTAGTATAGAGGCTAGCGGGAGTCGGAATGAGCAGTTCTTC. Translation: CASSIEASGSRNEQFF.

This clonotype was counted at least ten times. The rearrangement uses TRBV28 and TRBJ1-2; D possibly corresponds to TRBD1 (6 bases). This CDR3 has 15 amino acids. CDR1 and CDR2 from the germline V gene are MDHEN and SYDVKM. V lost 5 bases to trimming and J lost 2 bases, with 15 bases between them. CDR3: CASSPLGGWNYGYTF. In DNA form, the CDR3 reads TGTGCCAGCAGTCCTTTGGGGGGCTGGAACTATGGCTACACCTTC.

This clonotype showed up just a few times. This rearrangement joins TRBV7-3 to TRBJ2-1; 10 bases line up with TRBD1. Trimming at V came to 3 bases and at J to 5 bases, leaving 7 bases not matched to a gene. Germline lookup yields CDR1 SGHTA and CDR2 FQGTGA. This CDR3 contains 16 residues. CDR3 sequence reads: CASSFGIGTGDNEQFF. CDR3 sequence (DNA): TGTGCCAGCAGCTTTGGGATCGGGACAGGGGACAATGAGCAGTTCTTC. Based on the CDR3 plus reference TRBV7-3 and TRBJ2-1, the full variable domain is GAGVSQTPSNKVTEKGKYVELRCDPISGHTALYWYRQSLGQGPEFLIYFQGTGAADDSGLPNDRFFAVRPEGSVSTLKIQRTERGDSAVYLCASSFGIGTGDNEQFFGPGTRLTVL.

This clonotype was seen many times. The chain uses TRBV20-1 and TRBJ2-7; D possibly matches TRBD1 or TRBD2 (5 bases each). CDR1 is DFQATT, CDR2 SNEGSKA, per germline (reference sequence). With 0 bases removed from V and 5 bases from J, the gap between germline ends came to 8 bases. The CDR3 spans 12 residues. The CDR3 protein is CSARDRDHEQYF. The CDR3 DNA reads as TGCAGTGCTAGAGATAGGGACCACGAGCAGTACTTC.

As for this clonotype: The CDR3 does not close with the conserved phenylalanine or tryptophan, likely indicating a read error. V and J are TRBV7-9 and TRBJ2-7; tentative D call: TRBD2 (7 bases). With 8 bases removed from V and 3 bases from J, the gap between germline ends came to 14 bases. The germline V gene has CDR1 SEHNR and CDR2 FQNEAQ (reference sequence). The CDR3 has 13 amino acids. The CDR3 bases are TGTGCCAGCCGACCGGGGGGCGGCTACGAGCAGTACCTC. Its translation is CASRPGGGYEQYL.

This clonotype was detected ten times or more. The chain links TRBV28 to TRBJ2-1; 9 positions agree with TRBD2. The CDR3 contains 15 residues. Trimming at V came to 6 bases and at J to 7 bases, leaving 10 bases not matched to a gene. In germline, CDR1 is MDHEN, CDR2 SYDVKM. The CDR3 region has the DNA TGTGCCAGCAGGAAAACCGGGACTAGCCTAAATGAGCAGTTCTTC. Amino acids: CASRKTGTSLNEQFF.

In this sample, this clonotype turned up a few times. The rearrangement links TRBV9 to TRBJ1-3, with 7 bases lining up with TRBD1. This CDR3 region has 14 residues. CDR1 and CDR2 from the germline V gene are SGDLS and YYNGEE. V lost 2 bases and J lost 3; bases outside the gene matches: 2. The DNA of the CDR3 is TGTGCCAGCAGCGTCGGGACAGATGGAAACACCATATATTTT. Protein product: CASSVGTDGNTIYF.

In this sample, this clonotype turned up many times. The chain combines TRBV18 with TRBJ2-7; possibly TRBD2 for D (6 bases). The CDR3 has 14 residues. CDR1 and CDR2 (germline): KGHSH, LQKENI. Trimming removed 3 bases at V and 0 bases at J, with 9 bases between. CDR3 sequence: CASSPSRGSYEQYF. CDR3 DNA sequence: TGTGCCAGCTCACCGTCGCGGGGCTCCTACGAGCAGTACTTC.

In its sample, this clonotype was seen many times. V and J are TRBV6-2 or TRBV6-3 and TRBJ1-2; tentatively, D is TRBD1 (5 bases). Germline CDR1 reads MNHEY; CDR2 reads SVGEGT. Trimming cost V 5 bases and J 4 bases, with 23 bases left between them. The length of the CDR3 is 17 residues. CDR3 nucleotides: TGTGCCAGCAGTGAAAAGGGGAGGCCGAAACTAGGCTATGGCTACACCTTC. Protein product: CASSEKGRPKLGYGYTF.

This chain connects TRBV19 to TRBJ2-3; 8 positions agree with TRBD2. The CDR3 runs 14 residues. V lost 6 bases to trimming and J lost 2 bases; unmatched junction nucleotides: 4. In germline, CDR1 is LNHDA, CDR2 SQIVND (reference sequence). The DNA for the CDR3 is TGTGCCAGTAGCACTAGCGGTATCACAGATACGCAGTATTTT. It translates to CASSTSGITDTQYF.

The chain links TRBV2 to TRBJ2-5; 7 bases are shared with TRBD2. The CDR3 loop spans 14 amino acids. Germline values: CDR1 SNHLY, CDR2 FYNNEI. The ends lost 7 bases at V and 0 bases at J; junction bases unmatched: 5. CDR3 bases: TGTGCCAGCACCCTAGCGGCTCACCAAGAGACCCAGTACTTC. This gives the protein CASTLAAHQETQYF.

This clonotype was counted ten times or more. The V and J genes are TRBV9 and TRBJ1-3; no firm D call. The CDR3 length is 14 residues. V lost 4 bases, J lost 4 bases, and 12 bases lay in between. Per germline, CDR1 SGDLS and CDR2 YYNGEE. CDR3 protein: CASSTGAKGNTIYF. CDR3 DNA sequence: TGTGCCAGCAGCACGGGTGCGAAAGGAAACACCATATATTTT.

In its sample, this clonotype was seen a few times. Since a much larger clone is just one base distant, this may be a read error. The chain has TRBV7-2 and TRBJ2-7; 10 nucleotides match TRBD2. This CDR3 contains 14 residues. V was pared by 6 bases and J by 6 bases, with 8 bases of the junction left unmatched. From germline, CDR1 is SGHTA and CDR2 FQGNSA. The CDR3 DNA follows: TGTGCCAGCAGTAAGCGGGAGGGCCCCTGCGAGCAGTACTTC. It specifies CASSKREGPCEQYF.

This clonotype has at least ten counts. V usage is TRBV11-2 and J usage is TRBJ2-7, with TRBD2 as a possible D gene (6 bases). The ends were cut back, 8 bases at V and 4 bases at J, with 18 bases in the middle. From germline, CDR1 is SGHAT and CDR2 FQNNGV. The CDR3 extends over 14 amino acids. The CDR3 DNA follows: TGTGCCAGCCAAAGGGAGACTAGAGTTTACGAGCAGTACTTC. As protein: CASQRETRVYEQYF.

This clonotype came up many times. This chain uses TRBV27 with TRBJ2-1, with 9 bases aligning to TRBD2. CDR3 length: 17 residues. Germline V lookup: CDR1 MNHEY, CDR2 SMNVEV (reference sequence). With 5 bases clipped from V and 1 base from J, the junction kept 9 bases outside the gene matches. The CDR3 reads CASSSSGSPYSYNEQFF. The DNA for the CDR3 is TGTGCCAGCAGTAGTAGCGGGAGCCCCTATTCCTACAATGAGCAGTTCTTC.

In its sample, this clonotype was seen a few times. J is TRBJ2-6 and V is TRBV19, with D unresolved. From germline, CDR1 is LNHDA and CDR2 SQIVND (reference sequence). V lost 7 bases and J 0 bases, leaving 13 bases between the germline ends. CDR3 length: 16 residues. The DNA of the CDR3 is TGTGCCAGTACGGTCATTCGGAGCTCTGGGGCCAACGTCCTGACTTTC. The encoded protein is CASTVIRSSGANVLTF.

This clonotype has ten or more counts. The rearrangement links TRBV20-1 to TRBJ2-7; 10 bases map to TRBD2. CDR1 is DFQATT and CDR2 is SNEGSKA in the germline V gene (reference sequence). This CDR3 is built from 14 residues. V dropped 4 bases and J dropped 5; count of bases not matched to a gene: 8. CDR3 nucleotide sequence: TGCAGTGCTATAGAGCGGGAGGGCTTGGACGAGCAGTACTTC. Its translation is CSAIEREGLDEQYF.

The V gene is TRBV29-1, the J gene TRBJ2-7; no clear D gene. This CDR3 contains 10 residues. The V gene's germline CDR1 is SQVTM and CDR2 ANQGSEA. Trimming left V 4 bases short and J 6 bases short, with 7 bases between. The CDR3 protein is CSVGEGEQYF. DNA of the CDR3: TGCAGCGTTGGCGAAGGCGAGCAGTACTTC.

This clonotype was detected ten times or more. The CDR3 sequence is CASKPLAGVRNEQFF. DNA for the CDR3: TGTGCCAGCAAACCCCTAGCGGGAGTCCGAAATGAGCAGTTCTTC. The chain carries TRBV2 and TRBJ2-1, with TRBD2 identical over 10 bases. CDR1 and CDR2 from the germline V gene are SNHLY and FYNNEI. J was trimmed by 7 bases and V by 7 bases; bases with no gene match: 10. This CDR3 region has 15 residues.